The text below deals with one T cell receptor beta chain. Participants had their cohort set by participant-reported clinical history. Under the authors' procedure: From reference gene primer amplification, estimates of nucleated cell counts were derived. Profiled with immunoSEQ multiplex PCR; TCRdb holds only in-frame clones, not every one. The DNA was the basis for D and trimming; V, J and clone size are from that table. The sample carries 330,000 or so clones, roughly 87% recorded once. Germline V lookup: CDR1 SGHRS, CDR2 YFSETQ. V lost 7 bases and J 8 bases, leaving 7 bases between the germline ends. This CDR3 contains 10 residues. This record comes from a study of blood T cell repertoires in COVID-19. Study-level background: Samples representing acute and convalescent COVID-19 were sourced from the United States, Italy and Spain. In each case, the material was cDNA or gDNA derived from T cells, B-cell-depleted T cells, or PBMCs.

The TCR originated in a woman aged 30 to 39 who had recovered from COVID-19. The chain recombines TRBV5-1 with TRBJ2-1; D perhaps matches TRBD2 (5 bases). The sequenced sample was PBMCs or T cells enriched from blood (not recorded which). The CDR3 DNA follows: TGCGCCAGCGGTAGCGATGAGCAGTTCTTC. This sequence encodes CASGSDEQFF.